Shown below are 24 T cell receptor beta chains from a single sample sequenced in a study of cytomegalovirus exposure and HLA in healthy donors. PCR employed 60 Vbeta and 13 Jbeta primers. Produced via immunoSEQ multiplex PCR; TCRdb's table is partial and in-frame only. The sample carries 80,000 to 100,000 clones, 77% recorded once. Input material: PBMCs. All receptors come from a man aged 50 to 60 in good health and CMV-seropositive.

The chain uses TRBV2 and TRBJ1-5, with TRBD1 matching over 7 bases. This CDR3 has 15 residues. The germline gives CDR1 SNHLY, CDR2 FYNNEI. Unmatched junction bases numbered 9, after V lost 7 bases and J lost 3 bases. CDR3 DNA: TGTGCCAGCACTCAGGGGACAGCGCTCAATCAGCCCCAGCATTTT. Amino acid sequence: CASTQGTALNQPQHF.

A few counts support this clone. In DNA form, the CDR3 reads TGCGCCAGCAGCCCCCCGGGGTCCCGCACAGATACGCAGTATTTT. Protein: CASSPPGSRTDTQYF. The V gene is TRBV4-3, the J gene TRBJ2-3, with D possibly matching TRBD2 (5 bases). CDR3 length equals 15 residues. V shed 4 bases and J shed 1 base, with 12 bases lying between them. CDR1 is LGHNA, CDR2 YSLEER, per germline.

This clone was counted a few times. V is TRBV27 and J is TRBJ2-3, with TRBD1 matching 9 bases. CDR1 is MNHEY, CDR2 SMNVEV, per germline (reference sequence). The CDR3 spans 15 residues. V shed 4 bases, J shed 3 bases, and the junction held 5 bases outside the gene matches. For the CDR3, the DNA is TGTGCCAGCAGTTCGGCGACAGGGGGAACAGATACGCAGTATTTT. Translated: CASSSATGGTDTQYF.

The genes are TRBV21-1 and TRBJ1-6. TRBV21-1 is a recognized pseudogene. The CDR3 covers 12 residues. CDR3: CASSKFSSPLHF. The CDR3 DNA is TGTGCCAGCAGCAAATTTAGTTCACCCCTCCACTTT.

This clone was detected only once. This chain connects TRBV5-1 to TRBJ1-4, with TRBD1 as a possible D gene (5 bases). In germline, CDR1 is SGHRS, CDR2 YFSETQ. Trimming cost V 0 bases and J 5 bases, with 11 bases left between them. This CDR3 has 15 amino acids. The CDR3 DNA sequence: TGCGCCAGCAGCTTGGCCGGGGGGGGAAATGAAAAACTGTTTTTT. Its translation is CASSLAGGGNEKLFF.

The chain links TRBV9 to TRBJ2-3; TRBD2 agrees at 7 bases. This CDR3 region has 15 residues. Trimming cost V 1 base and J 1 base; bases outside gene matches: 3. The germline V gene has CDR1 SGDLS and CDR2 YYNGEE. Here the CDR3 reads CASSVSLAGTDTQYF. CDR3 sequence (DNA): TGTGCCAGCAGCGTATCCCTAGCGGGCACAGATACGCAGTATTTT.

This chain joins TRBV15 and TRBJ1-4; 7 bases agree with TRBD1. The CDR3 loop spans 15 amino acids. Germline loops: CDR1 LNHNV, CDR2 YYDKDF (reference sequence). The trim removed 3 bases at V and 6 bases at J, leaving 7 bases unmatched. The CDR3 DNA is TGTGCCACCAGCAGTTTCAGGGGGTTGGATGAAAAACTGTTTTTT. This sequence encodes CATSSFRGLDEKLFF.

The V gene is TRBV6-5, the J gene TRBJ2-2; possible D gene TRBD1, 6 bases. The CDR3 covers 15 residues. The germline V gene encodes CDR1 MNHEY and CDR2 SVGAGI. Trimming cost V 5 bases and J 6 bases, with 16 bases left between them. CDR3 protein: CASSRKAGVPGELFF. The CDR3 DNA reads as TGTGCCAGCAGTAGGAAGGCAGGGGTACCCGGGGAGCTGTTTTTT.

CDR3 bases: TGTGCCAGCAGCTTAGCTATGGGGCTCCTCTATGGCTACACCTTC. This encodes CASSLAMGLLYGYTF. This sequence joins TRBV7-2 and TRBJ1-2; perhaps TRBD1 as D (5 bases). The CDR3 runs to 15 residues. Trimming left V 0 bases short and J 4 bases short, with 12 bases between. CDR1 and CDR2 from the germline V gene are SGHTA and FQGNSA. Drawing the rest from reference TRBV7-2 and TRBJ1-2, the complete variable domain is GAGVSQSPSNKVTEKGKDVELRCDPISGHTALYWYRQSLGQGLEFLIYFQGNSAPDKSGLPSDRFSAERTGGSVSTLTIQRTQQEDSAVYLCASSLAMGLLYGYTFGSGTRLTVV.

Comment on this clone: The limits of the CDR3 on the DNA are not certain, so only TCRdb's listed CDR3 is given. V is TRBV30 and J is TRBJ2-4; TRBD2, the D gene given by the table, was not confirmed from the DNA. The CDR3 spans 11 amino acids, including both terminal residues. Germline CDR1 is GTSNPN and CDR2 is SVGIG (reference sequence). CDR3 residues: CAWARGNIQCF.

V is TRBV28 and J is TRBJ2-2; a weak D match, TRBD2 (6 bases). The CDR3 totals 15 residues. The V end lost 5 bases, the J end lost 5 bases, and 15 bases lay between the germline ends. Looked up from germline, CDR1 is MDHEN and CDR2 is SYDVKM. CDR3 nucleotide sequence: TGTGCCAGCAGTCCCGTTGGAGGGGCAACCGGGGAGCTGTTTTTT. Amino acids: CASSPVGGATGELFF.

The chain recombines TRBV10-3 with TRBJ1-2; D might be TRBD1 (5 bases). Germline loops: CDR1 ENHRY, CDR2 SYGVKD. CDR3 length: 11 residues. Between the trimmed V and J ends, which lost 10 bases and 7 bases, there was a span of 13 bases. In DNA, the CDR3 is TGTGCCACCGGGGGGAGGGGTGGCTACACCTTC. Its protein product is CATGGRGGYTF.

The rearrangement joins TRBV2 to TRBJ1-2; 9 nucleotides align to TRBD1. Germline trimming cut 6 bases from V and 4 bases from J; bases unmatched to any gene: 15. Germline CDR1 SNHLY, CDR2 FYNNEI. The CDR3 spans 17 residues. The CDR3 DNA follows: TGTGCCAGCAGGTCAGGCGGGACAGGGCTTATCGGCTATGGCTACACCTTC. It specifies CASRSGGTGLIGYGYTF.

In its sample, this clone was seen once. V gene TRBV6-5 combines with J gene TRBJ2-2; 11 bases match TRBD2. The CDR3 totals 14 residues. Germline trimming cut 6 bases from V and 6 bases from J; bases unmatched to any gene: 3. Germline V gene lookup returns CDR1 MNHEY and CDR2 SVGAGI. DNA for the CDR3: TGTGCCAGCAGAAAACTAGCGGGGGCCGGGGAGCTGTTTTTT. Encoded protein: CASRKLAGAGELFF.

The chain is built from TRBV28 and TRBJ2-7; the D gene is possibly TRBD1 (6 bases). The V end was cut by 9 bases, the J end by 4 bases, with 7 bases between. This CDR3 is 10 amino acids long. Germline V gene sequence: CDR1 MDHEN, CDR2 SYDVKM. CDR3 protein: CARGGYEQYF. Here the CDR3 DNA reads TGTGCCAGAGGGGGTTACGAGCAGTACTTC.

The J gene is TRBJ1-2, the V gene TRBV7-2, with D maybe TRBD1 (5 bases). The CDR3 totals 15 residues. V was shortened by 3 bases and J by 1 base, with 12 bases between the two germline ends. Germline V CDR1 and CDR2: SGHTA, FQGNSA. The CDR3 bases are TGTGCCAGCAGCTTGTCGCAGGGCAATAACTATGGCTACACCTTC. This encodes CASSLSQGNNYGYTF.

This clone was counted only a few times. The gene calls are TRBV5-8 and TRBJ2-2, with no clear D. The V end lost 4 bases, the J end lost 4 bases, and 14 bases lay between the germline ends. CDR3 length: 15 residues. From germline, CDR1 is SGHTS and CDR2 YDEGEE. The CDR3 nucleotides read TGTGCCAGCAGCCCGGAGCGTAGTAGCACCGGGGAGCTGTTTTTT. Encoded protein: CASSPERSSTGELFF.

CDR3 region: CASSGLQGGGTEAFF. The CDR3 region has the DNA TGTGCCAGCAGCGGGTTACAGGGTGGGGGCACTGAAGCTTTCTTT. The chain uses TRBV9 and TRBJ1-1, with D perhaps matching TRBD1 (6 bases). CDR1 is SGDLS and CDR2 is YYNGEE in the germline V gene. The ends were cut back, 3 bases at V and 4 bases at J, with 16 bases in the middle. The CDR3 runs to 15 residues.

This clone was picked up a small number of times. This chain uses TRBV10-1 with TRBJ2-7; D uncertain. This CDR3 has 15 residues. With 7 bases removed from V and 5 bases from J, the gap between germline ends came to 21 bases. The germline CDR1 and CDR2 sequences are WNHNN and SYGVQD (reference sequence). CDR3 protein: CASKSSVPSTDEQYF. The CDR3 region has the DNA TGCGCCAGCAAATCTTCGGTACCCTCTACGGACGAGCAGTACTTC.

The chain carries TRBV5-6 and TRBJ1-2, with D maybe TRBD1 (5 bases). The CDR3 sequence is 12 residues long. The V gene's germline CDR1 is SGHDT and CDR2 YYEEEE. Between the trimmed V and J ends, which lost 4 bases and 7 bases, there was a span of 11 bases. CDR3 loop: CASSVDRGGYTF. The CDR3 DNA sequence: TGTGCCAGCAGCGTTGACAGAGGTGGCTACACCTTC. Using reference TRBV5-6 and TRBJ1-2 for the parts outside the CDR3, the full variable domain is DAGVTQSPTHLIKTRGQQVTLRCSPKSGHDTVSWYQQALGQGPQFIFQYYEEEERQRGNFPDRFSGHQFPNYSSELNVNALLLGDSALYLCASSVDRGGYTFGSGTRLTVV.

V usage is TRBV19 and J usage is TRBJ1-6; D may be TRBD1 (6 bases). V lost 8 bases, J lost 8 bases, and 10 bases lay in between. CDR3 length equals 12 residues. Germline loops: CDR1 LNHDA, CDR2 SQIVND (reference sequence). The CDR3 DNA sequence: TGTGCCAGTGTGGGGGCTTATTCACCCCTCCACTTT. Its translation is CASVGAYSPLHF.

The chain links TRBV5-6 to TRBJ2-7; 8 bases map to TRBD1. After removal of 6 bases from V and 2 bases from J, the junction contained 7 bases not matched to a gene. The CDR3 spans 14 residues. The germline gives CDR1 SGHDT, CDR2 YYEEEE. CDR3 bases: TGTGCCAGCAAAAACAGGGGGGTACCCTACGAGCAGTACTTC. It specifies CASKNRGVPYEQYF.

The chain recombines TRBV11-1 with TRBJ2-7; a weak D match, TRBD1 (6 bases). The germline gives CDR1 SGHAT, CDR2 FQDESV (reference sequence). This CDR3 comprises 13 residues. V was trimmed by 4 bases and J by 1 base, leaving 8 bases between them. The CDR3 sequence is CASSWGPSYEQYF. CDR3 DNA: TGTGCCAGCAGCTGGGGGCCATCCTACGAGCAGTACTTC.

The chain couples TRBV28 to TRBJ1-1; D unresolved. V was shortened by 0 bases and J by 7 bases, with 6 bases between the two germline ends. This CDR3 region has 12 residues. Germline assignment: CDR1 MDHEN and CDR2 SYDVKM. The DNA of the CDR3 is TGTGCCAGCAGTTTATGGGGAGTTGAAGCTTTCTTT. This codes for CASSLWGVEAFF.